These 16 T cell receptor beta chains were sequenced from one sample in a study of blood T cell repertoires in COVID-19 (TCRdb year 2020). The method was the immunoSEQ multiplex PCR assay. TCRdb limited this immuneACCESS table to in-frame rearrangements with V and J called. A share of clones is missing; checked studies link under half to unresolved V genes, and the rest is unexplained. Across this sample there are approximately 54,000 clones, with roughly 81% seen only once. The ten largest clones capture roughly 5.5% of the sample. Source material: peripheral blood. These TCRs come from a woman aged 55-69 years with acute or convalescent COVID-19.

This rearrangement joins TRBV4-2 to TRBJ2-1, with 8 nucleotides matching TRBD2. The CDR3 has 18 amino acids. Per germline, CDR1 LGHNA and CDR2 YNFKEQ. V lost 1 base and J lost 5; bases outside the gene matches: 13. The CDR3 here is CASSQVSGNQATHNEQFF. In nucleotides, the CDR3 is TGTGCCAGCAGCCAAGTTAGCGGGAATCAGGCCACACACAATGAGCAGTTCTTC.

The chain has TRBV4-1 and TRBJ1-1, with TRBD1 identical over 7 bases. After removal of 0 bases from V and 5 bases from J, the junction contained 3 bases not matched to a gene. The length of the CDR3 is 14 residues. Germline V lookup: CDR1 MGHRA, CDR2 YSYEKL. The DNA for the CDR3 is TGCGCCAGCAGCCAAGACCCGGGACAGACTGAAGCTTTCTTT. Its protein is CASSQDPGQTEAFF.

This sequence joins TRBV19 and TRBJ2-7, with 9 bases matching TRBD1. CDR1 LNHDA and CDR2 SQIVND come from the germline V gene (reference sequence). V gave up 11 bases and J gave up 0 bases; unmatched junction bases: 5. The CDR3 runs 13 residues. CDR3 protein: CAAGDRDSYEQYF. CDR3 nucleotides: TGTGCCGCCGGGGACAGGGACTCCTACGAGCAGTACTTC.

The J gene is TRBJ1-1, the V gene TRBV18; D remains ambiguous. CDR1 is KGHSH, CDR2 LQKENI, per germline. Trimming removed 3 bases from V and 2 bases from J, with 7 bases in between. The CDR3 totals 13 residues. CDR3 loop: CASSPAVNTEAFF. CDR3 bases: TGTGCCAGCTCACCGGCGGTAAACACTGAAGCTTTCTTT.

CDR3 in amino acids: CSVSTGGMFF. CDR3 in DNA: TGCAGCGTTTCGACAGGGGGAATGTTCTTC. The rearrangement joins TRBV29-1 to TRBJ2-1, with TRBD1 matching 9 bases. This CDR3 region has 10 residues. The germline V gene has CDR1 SQVTM and CDR2 ANQGSEA. V lost 5 bases, J lost 15 bases, and 5 bases stayed unmatched.

This clone was recorded only once. The rearrangement uses TRBV6-5 and TRBJ2-1; D not resolved. Germline V gives CDR1 MNHEY, CDR2 SVGAGI. Trimming stripped 7 bases from V and 7 bases from J, with 11 bases between. The CDR3 is 12 residues long. The CDR3 nucleotides read TGTGCCAGCACCCTTCTAGAAAATGAGCAGTTCTTC. It translates to CASTLLENEQFF.

The V call is TRBV11-3, the J call TRBJ2-1, with a possible D match to TRBD2 (6 bases). The V end lost 1 base, the J end lost 0 bases, and 10 bases lay between the germline ends. CDR1 is SGHNT and CDR2 is YENEEA in the germline V gene. The CDR3 consists of 16 residues. CDR3 bases: TGTGCCAGCAGCTTAGGTCGGGAGCACTCCTACAATGAGCAGTTCTTC. Protein product: CASSLGREHSYNEQFF.

The chain links TRBV18 to TRBJ2-1; 13 bases map to TRBD2. V dropped 0 bases and J dropped 9; count of bases not matched to a gene: 5. The CDR3 spans 16 residues. CDR1 is KGHSH and CDR2 is LQKENI in the germline V gene. This chain's CDR3 is CASSPPELAGGGEQFF. Here the CDR3 DNA reads TGTGCCAGCTCACCACCGGAACTAGCGGGAGGGGGTGAGCAGTTCTTC.

The rearrangement uses TRBV7-9 and TRBJ2-3; 10 positions match TRBD2. The J segment lost 2 bases and the V segment lost 4 bases, leaving 9 bases of the junction unmatched. The CDR3 consists of 17 residues. The germline V gene has CDR1 SEHNR and CDR2 FQNEAQ (reference sequence). The CDR3 DNA is TGTGCCAGCAGCTCGGGAAGCGGGGGGGCCCCCACAGATACGCAGTATTTT. Translation gives CASSSGSGGAPTDTQYF.

The chain joins TRBV20-1 to TRBJ1-2; the D is unclear. This CDR3 region has 11 residues. Germline CDR1 DFQATT, CDR2 SNEGSKA (reference sequence). The V end lost 6 bases, the J end lost 2 bases, and 7 bases lay between the germline ends. This CDR3 reads CSAVGNYGYTF. CDR3 DNA sequence: TGCAGTGCCGTCGGGAACTATGGCTACACCTTC.

The J gene is TRBJ2-2, the V gene TRBV5-1, with D possibly TRBD1 on 7 matching bases. From germline, CDR1 is SGHRS and CDR2 YFSETQ. The CDR3 sequence is 16 residues long. Trimming removed 0 bases from V and 7 bases from J, with 16 bases in between. Here the CDR3 reads CASSLAPGGINGELFF. CDR3 DNA sequence: TGCGCCAGCAGCTTGGCCCCAGGGGGGATTAACGGGGAGCTGTTTTTT.

This chain joins TRBV27 and TRBJ2-1; tentatively, D is TRBD1 (6 bases). CDR1 is MNHEY, CDR2 SMNVEV, per germline (reference sequence). The CDR3 consists of 15 residues. The V gene lost 3 bases and the J gene lost 0 bases, with 9 bases spanning the gap. CDR3 in DNA: TGTGCCAGCAGTTTTCGGGACAACTCCTACAATGAGCAGTTCTTC. Translated, it gives CASSFRDNSYNEQFF.

This chain connects TRBV5-7 to TRBJ2-5; 8 nucleotides agree with TRBD1. TRBV5-7 is an ORF for which the function is uncertain. This CDR3 comprises 14 residues. The CDR3 DNA follows: TGTGCTCCCCCGGTGCAGGGGGCTAAAGAGACCCAGTACTTC. Translation gives CAPPVQGAKETQYF.

The chain carries TRBV5-4 and TRBJ2-3, with D unresolved. CDR1 is SGHNT and CDR2 is YYREEE in the germline V gene (reference sequence). The CDR3 is 15 amino acids. V gave up 4 bases and J gave up 0 bases, with 12 bases separating them. CDR3 bases: TGTGCCAGCAGCCCTTCCTCGAGGAGCACAGATACGCAGTATTTT. This gives the protein CASSPSSRSTDTQYF. Full variable domain (outside the CDR3, taken from reference TRBV5-4 and TRBJ2-3): ETGVTQSPTHLIKTRGQQVTLRCSSQSGHNTVSWYQQALGQGPQFIFQYYREEENGRGNFPPRFSGLQFPNYSSELNVNALELDDSALYLCASSPSSRSTDTQYFGPGTRLTVL.

The chain employs TRBV3-1 (or the pseudogene TRBV3-2) and TRBJ2-2; D possibly corresponds to TRBD2 (5 bases). This CDR3 contains 15 residues. Trimming left V 1 base short and J 4 bases short, with 10 bases between. Per germline, CDR1 LGHDT and CDR2 YNNKEL (reference sequence). CDR3 nucleotide sequence: TGTGCCAGCAGCCAAGGGTTGGGGAGCACCGGGGAGCTGTTTTTT. Translating it yields CASSQGLGSTGELFF.

V gene TRBV18 combines with J gene TRBJ2-7, with D possibly being TRBD1 (6 bases). The CDR3 totals 14 residues. CDR1 and CDR2 from the germline V gene are KGHSH and LQKENI. Trimming stripped 4 bases from V and 3 bases from J, with 13 bases between. The CDR3 DNA is TGTGCCAGCTCACTTGCGGACAGAGGCTACGAGCAGTACTTC. Residues: CASSLADRGYEQYF.